The source of this TCR beta chain is a study of cytomegalovirus exposure and HLA in healthy donors. Study findings and constraints: Among donors in an Asian-associated ancestry cluster, a later analysis reportedly found fewer N-insertions than the approximately 700-donor mean.

The length of the CDR3 is 15 residues. The V gene's germline CDR1 is MNHEY and CDR2 SVGAGI. V shed 5 bases, J shed 3 bases, and the junction held 6 bases outside the gene matches. The PCR made use of 60 Vbeta and 13 Jbeta primers. Libraries were prepared by immunoSEQ multiplex PCR; TCRdb keeps only in-frame clonotypes and omits some of them. The sample lists some 140,000 clones, about four fifths occurring once. For this clone: Its antigen is still unknown.

This clonotype was obtained from a woman aged 40 to 50 in good health and CMV-seronegative. The rearrangement joins TRBV6-5 to TRBJ1-1; TRBD1 aligns across 10 bases. Material: PBMCs. This CDR3 reads CASSRYGTGDTEAFF. DNA of the CDR3: TGTGCCAGCAGTAGATACGGGACAGGGGACACTGAAGCTTTCTTT.